The next 27 T cell receptor beta chains were all read from a single sample in a study of blood T cell repertoires in COVID-19. Profiling relied on immunoSEQ multiplex PCR, and the TCRdb table lists in-frame clones only, not all of them. The sample consists of roughly 49,000 clones, around 87% of them appearing once. The sample consisted of peripheral blood. These TCRs come from a man aged 45-60 years with active COVID-19.

The chain links TRBV6-5 to TRBJ2-7, with a possible D match to TRBD2 (5 bases). This CDR3 region has 15 residues. Germline assignment: CDR1 MNHEY and CDR2 SVGAGI. Trimming removed 5 bases from V and 6 bases from J, with 20 bases in between. CDR3 sequence (DNA): TGTGCCAGCAGTAAATCCGGGGAGTCACTAGTCGAGCAGTACTTC. This sequence encodes CASSKSGESLVEQYF.

The chain carries TRBV7-8 and TRBJ1-1; D might be TRBD1 (6 bases). V was trimmed by 7 bases and J by 2 bases, leaving 14 bases between them. This CDR3 region has 14 residues. Germline values: CDR1 SGHVS, CDR2 FQNEAQ. CDR3 DNA sequence: TGTGCCAGCACGAACAGGGTGGCTAACACTGAAGCTTTCTTT. This sequence encodes CASTNRVANTEAFF.

The chain links TRBV3-1 (or the pseudogene TRBV3-2) to TRBJ2-7; tentative D call: TRBD1 (6 bases). The CDR3 runs 16 residues. V lost 2 bases and J lost 7, with 21 bases in between. CDR1 and CDR2 (germline): LGHDT, YNNKEL (reference sequence). CDR3 coding DNA: TGTGCCAGCAGCCAACTATCCGGGACACCTGCAGGAGAGCAGTACTTC. Translation gives CASSQLSGTPAGEQYF.

The rearrangement links TRBV27 to TRBJ2-7; the match to TRBD1 covers 7 bases. The CDR3 spans 14 residues. J gave up 5 bases and V 0 bases, and 4 bases lay outside the gene matches. CDR1 and CDR2 from the germline V gene are MNHEY and SMNVEV (reference sequence). This chain's CDR3 is CASSLSGGGHEQYF. Written as DNA, the CDR3 is TGTGCCAGCAGTTTATCAGGGGGCGGCCACGAGCAGTACTTC.

This chain links TRBV2 with TRBJ1-2; 7 bases match TRBD1. V lost 5 bases, J lost 7 bases, and 7 bases stayed unmatched. CDR1 and CDR2 (germline): SNHLY, FYNNEI. This CDR3 spans 13 amino acids. In DNA, the CDR3 is TGTGCCAGCAGTATGACAGGGAGAAGTGGCTACACCTTC. This gives the protein CASSMTGRSGYTF. The full variable domain, rest sourced from reference TRBV2 and TRBJ1-2, is EPEVTQTPSHQVTQMGQEVILRCVPISNHLYFYWYRQILGQKVEFLVSFYNNEISEKSEIFDDQFSVERPDGSNFTLKIRSTKLEDSAMYFCASSMTGRSGYTFGSGTRLTVV.

This chain uses TRBV6-1 with TRBJ1-5; D possibly corresponds to TRBD1 (5 bases). This CDR3 has 13 amino acids. Per germline, CDR1 MNHNS and CDR2 SASEGT. V was pared by 3 bases and J by 11 bases, with 14 bases between. This CDR3 is CASSDRRGVSQHF. In DNA form, the CDR3 reads TGTGCCAGCAGTGACCGCCGGGGGGTGTCCCAGCATTTT.

The chain employs TRBV2 and TRBJ2-1; D ambiguous. Germline V gives CDR1 SNHLY, CDR2 FYNNEI. CDR3 length equals 11 residues. V lost 8 bases and J 1 base, leaving 3 bases between the germline ends. CDR3 loop: CASLSYNEQFF. CDR3 coding DNA: TGTGCCAGCTTATCCTACAATGAGCAGTTCTTC.

The genes are TRBV13 and TRBJ2-7; 7 nucleotides align to TRBD2. Trimming removed 4 bases from V and 2 bases from J; junction bases left unmatched: 5. Germline V lookup: CDR1 PRHDT, CDR2 FYEKMQ (reference sequence). The length of the CDR3 is 14 residues. CDR3 DNA sequence: TGTGCCAGCAGCTCCGGGAGGAAGACCTACGAGCAGTACTTC. Translation: CASSSGRKTYEQYF.

The rearrangement joins TRBV2 to TRBJ1-1; possibly TRBD1 for D (5 bases). CDR1 is SNHLY and CDR2 is FYNNEI in the germline V gene. The CDR3 has 12 residues. V lost 6 bases, J lost 11 bases, and 16 bases lay in between. In DNA, the CDR3 is TGTGCCAGCAGCATCGGAGGGGTTGGCGCTTTCTTT. Translating gives CASSIGGVGAFF. The complete variable domain, with remaining parts taken from reference TRBV2 and TRBJ1-1, reads EPEVTQTPSHQVTQMGQEVILRCVPISNHLYFYWYRQILGQKVEFLVSFYNNEISEKSEIFDDQFSVERPDGSNFTLKIRSTKLEDSAMYFCASSIGGVGAFFGQGTRLTVV.

V gene TRBV3-1 (or the pseudogene TRBV3-2) combines with J gene TRBJ2-1; unclear D gene. CDR3 length: 13 amino acids. The germline V gene has CDR1 LGHDT and CDR2 YNNKEL (reference sequence). The ends were cut back, 6 bases at V and 0 bases at J, with 6 bases in the middle. The CDR3, as DNA: TGTGCCAGCAGATTGAGCTCCTACAATGAGCAGTTCTTC. Translated: CASRLSSYNEQFF.

This clone came up once. V usage is TRBV19 and J usage is TRBJ2-2; D is uncertain. Germline CDR1 reads LNHDA; CDR2 reads SQIVND (reference sequence). The ends were cut back, 6 bases at V and 5 bases at J, with 10 bases in the middle. The CDR3 extends over 13 amino acids. CDR3 loop: CASSLTVTGELFF. The CDR3 DNA follows: TGTGCCAGTAGCCTTACAGTTACCGGGGAGCTGTTTTTT. Looking up the rest from reference TRBV19 and TRBJ2-2 gives the full variable domain: DGGITQSPKYLFRKEGQNVTLSCEQNLNHDAMYWYRQDPGQGLRLIYYSQIVNDFQKGDIAEGYSVSREKKESFPLTVTSAQKNPTAFYLCASSLTVTGELFFGEGSRLTVL.

This clone has just a few counts. This sequence joins TRBV7-2 and TRBJ1-5; 9 bases are shared with TRBD1. In germline, CDR1 is SGHTA, CDR2 FQGNSA. The CDR3 consists of 17 residues. J lost 0 bases, V lost 3 bases, and 6 bases had no gene match. CDR3 amino acids: CASSFGQGIGSNQPQHF. The CDR3 bases are TGTGCCAGCAGCTTTGGACAGGGGATCGGTAGCAATCAGCCCCAGCATTTT. The variable domain in full, completed from reference TRBV7-2 and TRBJ1-5, reads GAGVSQSPSNKVTEKGKDVELRCDPISGHTALYWYRQSLGQGLEFLIYFQGNSAPDKSGLPSDRFSAERTGGSVSTLTIQRTQQEDSAVYLCASSFGQGIGSNQPQHFGDGTRLSIL.

The chain uses TRBV7-2 and TRBJ2-1, with 8 bases matching TRBD1. Germline values: CDR1 SGHTA, CDR2 FQGNSA. This CDR3 has 16 residues. J gave up 7 bases and V 4 bases, and 12 bases lay outside the gene matches. This CDR3 reads CASSSVKDRALNEQFF. DNA of the CDR3: TGTGCCAGCAGCTCCGTAAAGGACAGGGCCCTGAATGAGCAGTTCTTC.

The rearrangement joins TRBV6-1 to TRBJ2-7, with a weak D call TRBD2 (5 bases). Germline values: CDR1 MNHNS, CDR2 SASEGT. This CDR3 region has 13 residues. Trimming stripped 1 base from V and 3 bases from J, with 7 bases between. CDR3 in DNA: TGTGCCAGCAGTGAAGACGGACTCTACGAGCAGTACTTC. Protein: CASSEDGLYEQYF.

The chain employs TRBV6-5 and TRBJ2-3, with D possibly being TRBD1 (6 bases). The CDR3 loop spans 13 amino acids. CDR1 and CDR2 from the germline V gene are MNHEY and SVGAGI. Trimming cost V 8 bases and J 1 base, with 10 bases left between them. The CDR3 bases are TGTGCCAGCCAGGGGCCTGGCACAGATACGCAGTATTTT. Its protein is CASQGPGTDTQYF.

The chain employs TRBV13 and TRBJ1-2; 12 bases line up with TRBD1. This CDR3 has 18 amino acids. J lost 4 bases, V lost 4 bases, and 13 bases had no gene match. In germline, CDR1 is PRHDT, CDR2 FYEKMQ (reference sequence). This CDR3 is CASSSLGTGGALSYGYTF. The DNA of the CDR3 is TGTGCCAGCAGCTCCCTAGGGACAGGGGGCGCTTTATCCTATGGCTACACCTTC.

This chain joins TRBV12-3 or TRBV12-4 and TRBJ2-3, with D perhaps matching TRBD2 (5 bases). This CDR3 is built from 13 residues. Trimming removed 7 bases at V and 4 bases at J, with 12 bases between. CDR3 sequence reads: CASTQPGSDTQYF. The DNA for the CDR3 is TGTGCCAGCACCCAACCGGGGTCAGATACGCAGTATTTT.

The chain couples TRBV5-1 to TRBJ1-1; D possibly corresponds to TRBD1 (5 bases). With 3 bases removed from V and 3 bases from J, the gap between germline ends came to 15 bases. Germline V CDR1 and CDR2: SGHRS, YFSETQ. The CDR3 covers 15 residues. The CDR3 DNA follows: TGCGCCAGCAGCTGGGCAGGGAAAGGGGACACTGAAGCTTTCTTT. Translated, it gives CASSWAGKGDTEAFF.

This sequence joins TRBV2 and TRBJ2-1, with unresolved D. The V end lost 3 bases, the J end lost 8 bases, and 14 bases lay between the germline ends. CDR1 is SNHLY and CDR2 is FYNNEI in the germline V gene. This CDR3 is built from 14 residues. The CDR3 DNA follows: TGTGCCAGCAGTGATCGACTCCCTATGGATGAGCAGTTCTTC. Its translation: CASSDRLPMDEQFF.

The J gene is TRBJ2-7, the V gene TRBV13; the match to TRBD2 covers 9 bases. The CDR3 runs to 18 residues. Germline V gene sequence: CDR1 PRHDT, CDR2 FYEKMQ (reference sequence). J gave up 3 bases and V 3 bases, and 15 bases lay outside the gene matches. The CDR3 bases are TGTGCCAGCAGCTTGGCCACGAGGGCTAGCGGGAAACTCTACGAGCAGTACTTC. Its translation: CASSLATRASGKLYEQYF.

The V and J genes are TRBV9 and TRBJ2-1, with TRBD1 matching 9 bases. From germline, CDR1 is SGDLS and CDR2 YYNGEE. After removal of 3 bases from V and 6 bases from J, the junction contained 13 bases not matched to a gene. The CDR3 sequence is 17 residues long. CDR3 region: CASSGPDGTGMINEQFF. The CDR3 coding sequence is TGTGCCAGCAGCGGTCCAGACGGGACAGGGATGATCAATGAGCAGTTCTTC.

J is TRBJ1-1 and V is TRBV19; a possible D gene is TRBD1 (6 bases). Germline lookup yields CDR1 LNHDA and CDR2 SQIVND (reference sequence). V was cut by 7 bases and J by 8 bases, with 11 bases left in between. The CDR3 covers 11 residues. Here the CDR3 DNA reads TGTGCCAGTAAAACGACAGGAGAAGCTTTCTTT. Translation gives CASKTTGEAFF.

This clone was recorded at least ten times. Other nucleotide sequences from this sample produce the same CDR3. The chain carries TRBV18 and TRBJ1-5, with 8 bases fitting TRBD1. The germline V gene has CDR1 KGHSH and CDR2 LQKENI. This CDR3 comprises 15 residues. The ends lost 3 bases at V and 2 bases at J; junction bases unmatched: 3. The CDR3: CASSPDRGGNQPQHF. CDR3 coding DNA: TGTGCCAGCTCACCTGACAGGGGTGGCAATCAGCCCCAGCATTTT.

The CDR3 region has the DNA TGTGCCAGCAGATCCGGGACAGGGATGAACACTGAAGCTTTCTTT. Translation: CASRSGTGMNTEAFF. The chain employs TRBV6-5 and TRBJ1-1; 9 nucleotides agree with TRBD1. The V and J ends lost 6 bases and 0 bases, in that order; junction bases with no gene match: 5. The CDR3 extends over 15 amino acids. Germline values: CDR1 MNHEY, CDR2 SVGAGI.

The chain has TRBV2 and TRBJ2-4, with 10 bases matching TRBD1. CDR3 length: 16 amino acids. V lost 6 bases to trimming and J lost 0 bases; unmatched junction nucleotides: 5. Per the germline V gene, CDR1 is SNHLY and CDR2 is FYNNEI. The CDR3 nucleotides read TGTGCCAGCAGCGTGGACAGGGGGTTAGCCAAAAACATTCAGTACTTC. Encoded protein: CASSVDRGLAKNIQYF. The complete variable domain, with remaining parts taken from reference TRBV2 and TRBJ2-4, reads EPEVTQTPSHQVTQMGQEVILRCVPISNHLYFYWYRQILGQKVEFLVSFYNNEISEKSEIFDDQFSVERPDGSNFTLKIRSTKLEDSAMYFCASSVDRGLAKNIQYFGAGTRLSVL.

The chain links TRBV11-2 to TRBJ2-7; TRBD2 might be the D (6 bases). V was pared by 1 base and J by 3 bases, with 16 bases between. CDR1 and CDR2 (germline): SGHAT, FQNNGV. The length of the CDR3 is 16 residues. In DNA form, the CDR3 reads TGTGCCAGCAGCTTAGCGGCGGGAACAGACCTCTACGAGCAGTACTTC. This encodes CASSLAAGTDLYEQYF.

V is TRBV15 and J is TRBJ1-6; TRBD1 matches at 9 bases. The germline CDR1 and CDR2 sequences are LNHNV and YYDKDF (reference sequence). The CDR3 covers 15 residues. The ends lost 0 bases at V and 9 bases at J; junction bases unmatched: 3. For the CDR3, the DNA is TGTGCCACCAGCAGAGATCGGGACAGGGCTTCACCCCTCCACTTT. Amino acids: CATSRDRDRASPLHF.